This is a list of T cell receptor beta chains from one sample in a study of blood T cell repertoires in COVID-19. Using immunoSEQ multiplex PCR, the repertoire was profiled, and TCRdb retains in-frame clones only, with some absent. The table has 220,000 or so clones, 82% seen once. The material sequenced was PBMCs or T cells enriched from blood (not recorded which). These receptors came from a woman aged 55-70 years who had recovered from COVID-19. Both conserved end residues are part of each CDR3. D genes are given only for firm matches. Expanded clones are given a class, and other clones once, few, many or no size at all.

TRBV19	TRBJ1-4	TRBD1	-	CASSLDRGQMTEEKLFF	TGTGCCAGTAGTCTGGACAGGGGGCAAATGACGGAGGAAAAACTGTTTTTT
TRBV12-3/TRBV12-4	TRBJ1-2	-	-	CASSQQGGGYTF	TGTGCCAGCAGCCAGCAGGGCGGAGGCTACACCTTC
TRBV27	TRBJ2-5	TRBD2	once	CASSFKPPGLAGAGTQYF	TGTGCCAGCAGTTTTAAACCCCCGGGACTAGCGGGGGCGGGGACCCAGTACTTC
TRBV4-3	TRBJ1-2	TRBD1	once	CASSQEGTAINYGYTF	TGCGCCAGCAGCCAAGAAGGGACAGCGATTAACTATGGCTACACCTTC
TRBV6-2/TRBV6-3	TRBJ1-5	-	-	CASSPPPLQEGNQPQHF	TGTGCCAGCAGTCCCCCACCCCTCCAGGAAGGAAATCAGCCCCAGCATTTT
TRBV6-5	TRBJ2-7	-	-	CASSLRGLAYEQYF	TGTGCCAGCAGTTTGCGGGGACTTGCCTACGAGCAGTACTTC
TRBV7-7	TRBJ2-5	-	-	CASSSTEGAQETQYF	TGTGCCAGCAGCTCTACGGAGGGGGCCCAAGAGACCCAGTACTTC
TRBV29-1	TRBJ1-1	-	-	CSSGGAGTEAFF	TGCAGCAGTGGGGGGGCGGGCACTGAAGCTTTCTTT
TRBV18	TRBJ2-2	-	-	CASSPISAGELFF	TGTGCCAGCTCACCAATTAGCGCCGGGGAGCTGTTTTTT
TRBV5-1	TRBJ1-1	-	-	CASSPRDTGGDEAFF	TGCGCCAGCAGCCCACGGGACACAGGAGGAGATGAAGCTTTCTTT
TRBV5-6	TRBJ1-5	TRBD1	-	CASSLGGQGRKPQHF	TGTGCCAGCAGCTTGGGTGGACAGGGACGTAAGCCCCAGCATTTT
TRBV7-2	TRBJ2-5	-	-	CASSLRSGQETQYF	TGTGCCAGCAGCTTAAGAAGCGGGCAAGAGACCCAGTACTTC
TRBV11-3	TRBJ2-2	TRBD2	-	CASSPGGGRGTNTGELFF	TGTGCCAGCAGCCCTGGCGGCGGGAGAGGGACGAACACCGGGGAGCTGTTTTTT
TRBV3-1/TRBV3-2	TRBJ2-5	TRBD2	-	CASSHTSGGRQETQYF	TGTGCCAGCAGCCACACTAGCGGGGGCAGACAAGAGACCCAGTACTTC
TRBV19	TRBJ1-1	TRBD1	-	CATNYAGQGGTEAFF	TGTGCCACCAATTATGCGGGACAGGGAGGCACTGAAGCTTTCTTT
TRBV7-9	TRBJ2-7	TRBD2	-	CASSLIRREAYEQYF	TGTGCCAGCAGCTTAATCCGGCGGGAGGCCTACGAGCAGTACTTC
TRBV3-1/TRBV3-2	TRBJ2-1	TRBD2	-	CASSHTGLADHNEQFF	TGTGCCAGCAGCCATACGGGACTAGCGGATCACAATGAGCAGTTCTTC
TRBV6-2/TRBV6-3	TRBJ2-1	TRBD2	-	CASSLPGTSARGNEQFF	TGTGCCAGCAGCTTACCCGGGACTAGCGCGAGGGGCAATGAGCAGTTCTTC
TRBV18	TRBJ2-1	TRBD1	-	CASSPIPGQRAGNEQFF	TGTGCCAGCTCACCTATTCCGGGACAGAGGGCTGGAAATGAGCAGTTCTTC
TRBV7-6	TRBJ2-7	TRBD2	-	CASSLSYGLAGGEQYF	TGTGCCAGCAGCTTAAGCTACGGACTAGCGGGAGGCGAGCAGTACTTC
TRBV6-1	TRBJ1-4	TRBD1	-	CASSEQDRGQKLFF	TGTGCCAGCAGTGAACAGGACAGGGGTCAAAAACTGTTTTTT
TRBV30	TRBJ1-1	TRBD1	-	CAWSRQGAVMNTEAFF	TGTGCCTGGAGTAGACAGGGGGCCGTCATGAACACTGAAGCTTTCTTT
TRBV9	TRBJ1-5	TRBD1	-	CASSGDRVDQPQHF	TGTGCCAGCAGCGGGGACAGGGTGGATCAGCCCCAGCATTTT
TRBV12-3/TRBV12-4	TRBJ2-2	-	few	CASSIGETGELFF	TGTGCCAGCAGCATAGGGGAAACCGGGGAGCTGTTTTTT
TRBV27	TRBJ2-5	-	-	CASSATGETQYF	TGTGCCAGCAGTGCAACAGGGGAGACCCAGTACTTC
TRBV9	TRBJ2-5	TRBD2	-	CASSGKLAIGEETQYF	TGTGCCAGCAGCGGAAAACTAGCGATCGGGGAAGAGACCCAGTACTTC
TRBV28	TRBJ1-2	-	-	CASSLIEDYGYTF	TGTGCCAGCAGTCTCATAGAGGACTATGGCTACACCTTC
TRBV3-1/TRBV3-2	TRBJ2-2	TRBD2	-	CASSQMTSGSAGELFF	TGTGCCAGCAGCCAAATGACTAGCGGGAGTGCCGGGGAGCTGTTTTTT
TRBV24-1	TRBJ2-5	TRBD1	-	CATSDSGQQETQYF	TGTGCCACCAGTGATTCGGGACAGCAAGAGACCCAGTACTTC
TRBV7-9	TRBJ1-2	-	few	CASSAPADGYTF	TGTGCCAGCAGTGCCCCCGCGGATGGCTACACCTTC
TRBV12-3/TRBV12-4	TRBJ1-3	-	many	CASRRSSGNTIYF	TGTGCCAGCAGAAGGAGCTCTGGAAACACCATATATTTT
TRBV6-5	TRBJ1-3	-	-	CASRAGLGNTIYF	TGTGCCAGCAGAGCAGGGTTAGGAAACACCATATATTTT
TRBV6-5	TRBJ1-1	-	-	CASSSPQGKGNTEAFF	TGTGCCAGCAGTTCACCACAGGGAAAAGGAAACACTGAAGCTTTCTTT
TRBV3-1/TRBV3-2	TRBJ1-1	-	-	CASSQELDRSTEAFF	TGTGCCAGCAGCCAAGAGCTAGATAGAAGCACTGAAGCTTTCTTT
TRBV14	TRBJ2-1	-	-	CASSPQTPGSGQFF	TGTGCCAGCAGCCCGCAGACTCCCGGCAGCGGGCAGTTCTTC
TRBV30	TRBJ2-3	TRBD2	once	CAWTPGAGVSDTQYF	TGTGCCTGGACCCCGGGAGCGGGAGTCTCAGATACGCAGTATTTT
TRBV4-2	TRBJ1-1	TRBD1	-	CASSHRTGGENTEAFF	TGTGCCAGCAGCCACCGAACAGGGGGCGAGAACACTGAAGCTTTCTTT
TRBV5-1	TRBJ1-6	-	-	CASSLTQGGNSPLHF	TGCGCCAGCAGCCTAACACAGGGCGGGAATTCACCCCTCCACTTT
TRBV3-1/TRBV3-2	TRBJ1-2	-	-	CASSQGEGYGYTF	TGTGCCAGCAGCCAAGGGGAGGGCTATGGCTACACCTTC
TRBV14	TRBJ1-1	-	-	CASSRQTIGSTEAFF	TGTGCCAGCAGCCGCCAGACTATAGGGAGCACTGAAGCTTTCTTT
TRBV19	TRBJ1-1	-	once	CASSIRSPREAFF	TGTGCCAGTAGTATCAGGTCACCGCGAGAAGCTTTCTTT
TRBV19	TRBJ1-2	TRBD1	-	CASKQQGQANYGYTF	TGTGCCAGTAAGCAACAGGGGCAAGCTAACTATGGCTACACCTTC
TRBV9	TRBJ2-1	TRBD2	-	CASSVGVRAGEQFF	TGTGCCAGCAGCGTAGGGGTTCGAGCGGGGGAGCAGTTCTTC
TRBV3-1/TRBV3-2	TRBJ1-4	TRBD1	-	CASSQEGTGEKLFF	TGTGCCAGCAGCCAAGAGGGGACAGGGGAAAAACTGTTTTTT